The 24 T cell receptor beta chains below all came from one sample that was sequenced in a study of T cell responses to AZD1222 COVID-19 vaccine. Assay: immunoSEQ multiplex PCR; the TCRdb copy retains only in-frame clones and omits some. The sample includes fewer than 110,000 clones, about 85% of them seen just once. The sample was peripheral blood, taken 28 days after the second AZD1222 dose. All receptors derive from an adult who received the AZD1222 COVID-19 vaccine.

The chain couples TRBV10-1 to TRBJ1-5, with 12 bases aligning to TRBD1. Germline CDR1 reads WNHNN; CDR2 reads SYGVQD (reference sequence). The CDR3 runs 17 residues. V was clipped by 4 bases and J by 0 bases; unmatched bases: 4. CDR3 sequence: CASSVGTGGVSNQPQHF. CDR3 coding DNA: TGCGCCAGCAGTGTTGGGACAGGGGGCGTTAGCAATCAGCCCCAGCATTTT.

V is TRBV18 and J is TRBJ2-1, with 9 bases matching TRBD1. Germline values: CDR1 KGHSH, CDR2 LQKENI. The trim removed 4 bases at V and 8 bases at J, leaving 9 bases unmatched. CDR3 length: 15 amino acids. CDR3 loop: CASSQTGTGLHEQFF. The DNA of the CDR3 is TGTGCCAGCTCACAAACCGGGACAGGGCTCCATGAGCAGTTCTTC.

This clone showed up just a few times. The rearrangement joins TRBV28 to TRBJ1-1, with D possibly matching TRBD1 (6 bases). V was shortened by 4 bases and J by 1 base, with 13 bases between the two germline ends. The CDR3 has 15 residues. Per the germline V gene, CDR1 is MDHEN and CDR2 is SYDVKM. The CDR3 sequence: CASSYQGGGNTEAFF. CDR3 DNA: TGTGCCAGCAGTTACCAGGGAGGGGGGAACACTGAAGCTTTCTTT.

The chain combines TRBV10-3 with TRBJ2-5; TRBD2 matches 10 bases. Unmatched junction bases numbered 13, after V lost 2 bases and J lost 1 base. The CDR3 loop spans 19 amino acids. CDR1 is ENHRY, CDR2 SYGVKD, per germline. CDR3 protein: CAISEVTSGERWGQETQYF. The CDR3 DNA follows: TGTGCCATCAGTGAGGTTACTAGCGGGGAGCGGTGGGGCCAAGAGACCCAGTACTTC.

V usage is TRBV7-2 and J usage is TRBJ2-5; TRBD2 matches 11 bases. Germline CDR1 SGHTA, CDR2 FQGNSA. CDR3 length equals 16 residues. Losses at the gene ends were 5 bases for V and 5 bases for J; bases not matched to a gene: 10. As DNA, the CDR3 is TGTGCCAGCAGCCGTCTTAGCGGGGGGGCAATGGAGACCCAGTACTTC. Protein sequence: CASSRLSGGAMETQYF. Based on the CDR3 plus reference TRBV7-2 and TRBJ2-5, the full variable domain is GAGVSQSPSNKVTEKGKDVELRCDPISGHTALYWYRQSLGQGLEFLIYFQGNSAPDKSGLPSDRFSAERTGGSVSTLTIQRTQQEDSAVYLCASSRLSGGAMETQYFGPGTRLLVL.

The chain carries TRBV9 and TRBJ2-2; D perhaps matches TRBD2 (6 bases). V was cut by 4 bases and J by 1 base, with 11 bases left in between. CDR1 is SGDLS, CDR2 YYNGEE, per germline. The CDR3 has 15 amino acids. CDR3 loop: CASSPPGGNTGELFF. DNA of the CDR3: TGTGCCAGCAGCCCTCCCGGGGGGAACACCGGGGAGCTGTTTTTT.

The chain uses TRBV6-5 and TRBJ1-6; D is unresolved. With 6 bases removed from V and 6 bases from J, the gap between germline ends came to 12 bases. The CDR3 totals 14 residues. Germline V gene lookup returns CDR1 MNHEY and CDR2 SVGAGI. The CDR3, as DNA: TGTGCCAGCAGACCCGACGGCCCTAATTCACCCCTCCACTTT. This encodes CASRPDGPNSPLHF.

The CDR3 DNA follows: TGTGCCAGCAGCTTAGATCGGGGGAACGAGCAGTACTTC. It is translated as CASSLDRGNEQYF. The chain couples TRBV11-3 to TRBJ2-7; weak D call: TRBD2 (6 bases). Trimming removed 0 bases from V and 5 bases from J, with 8 bases in between. The germline CDR1 and CDR2 sequences are SGHNT and YENEEA. The CDR3 has 13 amino acids.

The chain links TRBV4-3 to TRBJ2-3, with 9 positions matching TRBD1. The CDR3 is 17 residues long. Germline values: CDR1 LGHNA, CDR2 YSLEER. V lost 0 bases and J lost 2; bases outside the gene matches: 6. The chain's CDR3 is CASSQDRGTGNTDTQYF. CDR3 DNA: TGCGCCAGCAGCCAAGATCGGGGGACAGGGAACACAGATACGCAGTATTTT.

This chain uses TRBV7-9 with TRBJ2-2; a possible D gene is TRBD2 (6 bases). The CDR3 spans 15 residues. V was clipped by 5 bases and J by 9 bases, with 19 bases between them. The germline V gene encodes CDR1 SEHNR and CDR2 FQNEAQ (reference sequence). CDR3 sequence: CASSPTRGNTRELFF. CDR3 sequence (DNA): TGTGCCAGCAGCCCTACCCGGGGGAACACGCGGGAGCTGTTTTTT.

The V and J genes are TRBV9 and TRBJ2-5, with TRBD1 as a possible D gene (5 bases). Germline V gene lookup returns CDR1 SGDLS and CDR2 YYNGEE. CDR3 length: 15 residues. Trimming removed 0 bases from V and 4 bases from J, with 13 bases in between. Here the CDR3 reads CASSVGFDSRETQYF. As DNA, the CDR3 is TGTGCCAGCAGCGTAGGGTTTGACAGCCGAGAGACCCAGTACTTC.

This clone was observed once. The rearrangement links TRBV7-2 to TRBJ1-6; D may be TRBD1 (5 bases). Trimming took 1 base from V and 6 from J, leaving 16 bases between them. In germline, CDR1 is SGHTA, CDR2 FQGNSA. The CDR3 totals 17 residues. The CDR3 DNA reads TGTGCCAGCAGCTTAGAGGGGAGCGGAACTGGTAATTCACCCCTCCACTTT. This translates into CASSLEGSGTGNSPLHF.

This clone occurred a few times. This chain uses TRBV25-1 with TRBJ2-1; D may be TRBD2 (5 bases). Germline values: CDR1 MGHDK, CDR2 SYGVNS. This CDR3 is built from 14 residues. V shed 6 bases and J shed 7 bases, with 16 bases lying between them. In DNA, the CDR3 is TGTGCCAGCAGGGGCTTAAACCAGCGGAATGAGCAGTTCTTC. Translated, it gives CASRGLNQRNEQFF.

The CDR3 reads CASSHQSPSGGVADTQYF. For the CDR3, the DNA is TGTGCCAGCAGCCACCAAAGTCCAAGCGGGGGGGTCGCAGATACGCAGTATTTT. J is TRBJ2-3 and V is TRBV4-2, with 10 bases matching TRBD2. The V gene end was trimmed by 3 bases and the J gene end by 4 bases; junction bases not matched to a gene: 13. The CDR3 sequence is 18 residues long. CDR1 is LGHNA and CDR2 is YNFKEQ in the germline V gene.

The V gene is TRBV11-1, the J gene TRBJ1-2, with a possible D match to TRBD1 (5 bases). CDR3 length equals 16 residues. Germline CDR1 and CDR2: SGHAT and FQDESV (reference sequence). V shed 5 bases and J shed 4 bases, with 20 bases lying between them. CDR3 residues: CASSPPGLRKRYGYTF. The CDR3 DNA follows: TGTGCCAGCAGCCCCCCGGGACTTCGCAAACGCTATGGCTACACCTTC.

The chain couples TRBV19 to TRBJ1-1, with TRBD1 matching over 7 bases. CDR3 length: 16 residues. Trimming took 1 base from V and 1 from J; bases not matched to a gene: 6. Germline assignment: CDR1 LNHDA and CDR2 SQIVND (reference sequence). CDR3 sequence: CASSIVWTGPNTEAFF. In DNA form, the CDR3 reads TGTGCCAGTAGTATAGTTTGGACAGGACCGAACACTGAAGCTTTCTTT.

The CDR3, as DNA: TGTGCCAGCTCACCCGGACCTGGCGGTGAAGCTTTCTTT. As protein: CASSPGPGGEAFF. The chain couples TRBV18 to TRBJ1-1; D is uncertain. V lost 3 bases and J lost 7, with 12 bases in between. CDR3 length: 13 residues. Germline lookup yields CDR1 KGHSH and CDR2 LQKENI. Full variable domain (outside the CDR3, taken from reference TRBV18 and TRBJ1-1): NAGVMQNPRHLVRRRGQEARLRCSPMKGHSHVYWYRQLPEEGLKFMVYLQKENIIDESGMPKERFSAEFPKEGPSILRIQQVVRGDSAAYFCASSPGPGGEAFFGQGTRLTVV.

In nucleotides, the CDR3 is TGTGCCAGCAGCGTAGAGGGGGACAACACAGATACGCAGTATTTT. Residues: CASSVEGDNTDTQYF. The chain is built from TRBV9 and TRBJ2-3; D possibly corresponds to TRBD1 (6 bases). The CDR3 is made up of 15 amino acids. V was cut by 0 bases and J by 2 bases, with 10 bases left in between. Germline lookup yields CDR1 SGDLS and CDR2 YYNGEE.

J is TRBJ1-3 and V is TRBV30; D unclear. Germline lookup yields CDR1 GTSNPN and CDR2 SVGIG (reference sequence). This CDR3 spans 16 amino acids. V lost 0 bases to trimming and J lost 0 bases, with 12 bases between them. This CDR3 reads CAWSVAVPFSGNTIYF. CDR3 coding DNA: TGTGCCTGGAGTGTAGCGGTACCATTCTCTGGAAACACCATATATTTT.

The chain joins TRBV3-1 (or the pseudogene TRBV3-2) to TRBJ1-5; no definite D call. Per germline, CDR1 LGHDT and CDR2 YNNKEL (reference sequence). V was trimmed by 5 bases and J by 7 bases, leaving 9 bases between them. The CDR3 extends over 12 amino acids. CDR3 sequence reads: CASSSRNQPQHF. As DNA, the CDR3 is TGTGCCAGCAGCTCCCGAAACCAGCCCCAGCATTTT.

V gene TRBV5-1 combines with J gene TRBJ2-5; TRBD1 matches 9 bases. Trimming at V came to 3 bases and at J to 4 bases, leaving 4 bases not matched to a gene. Germline V CDR1 and CDR2: SGHRS, YFSETQ. The CDR3 consists of 14 residues. Here the CDR3 reads CASSWDRARETQYF. Written as DNA, the CDR3 is TGCGCCAGCAGCTGGGACAGGGCGAGAGAGACCCAGTACTTC.

This chain connects TRBV5-6 to TRBJ1-2; 10 bases line up with TRBD1. CDR1 is SGHDT, CDR2 YYEEEE, per germline. V trimming: 2 bases; J trimming: 4 bases; junction bases outside the gene matches: 11. The CDR3 loop spans 17 amino acids. This chain's CDR3 is CASSFTKTGGWGYGYTF. CDR3 nucleotide sequence: TGTGCCAGCAGCTTCACCAAGACAGGGGGCTGGGGCTATGGCTACACCTTC.

This sequence joins TRBV11-1 and TRBJ1-6; TRBD1 is a possible D gene (5 bases). CDR3 length equals 15 residues. Per germline, CDR1 SGHAT and CDR2 FQDESV (reference sequence). V was trimmed by 1 base and J by 7 bases, leaving 11 bases between them. The CDR3 coding sequence is TGTGCCAGCAGCTTAGTGAGGGACGGAAATTCACCCCTCCACTTT. As protein: CASSLVRDGNSPLHF.

The rearrangement joins TRBV6-5 to TRBJ1-2; tentative D call: TRBD1 (6 bases). The V end was cut by 5 bases, the J end by 2 bases, with 12 bases between. The CDR3 covers 14 residues. Germline lookup yields CDR1 MNHEY and CDR2 SVGAGI. The CDR3 DNA is TGTGCCAGCAGTCAGGGACACCCGAACTATGGCTACACCTTC. Its protein product is CASSQGHPNYGYTF.